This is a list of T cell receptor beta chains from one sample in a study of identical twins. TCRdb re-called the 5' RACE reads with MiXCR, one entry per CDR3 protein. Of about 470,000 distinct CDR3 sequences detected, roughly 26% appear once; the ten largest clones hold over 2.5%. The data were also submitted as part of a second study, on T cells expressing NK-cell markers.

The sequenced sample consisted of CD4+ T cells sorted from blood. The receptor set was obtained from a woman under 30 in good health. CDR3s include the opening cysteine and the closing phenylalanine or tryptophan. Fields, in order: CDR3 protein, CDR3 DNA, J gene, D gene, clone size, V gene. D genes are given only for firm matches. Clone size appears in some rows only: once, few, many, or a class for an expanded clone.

CDR3 protein: CASSQEAGRNVLTF
CDR3 DNA: TGTGCCAGCAGCCAAGAGGCAGGGAGAAACGTCCTGACTTTC
J gene: TRBJ2-6
D gene: -
clone size: few
V gene: TRBV7-2

CDR3 protein: CAISEVDGDQPQHF
CDR3 DNA: TGTGCCATCAGTGAGGTTGATGGTGACCAGCCCCAGCATTTT
J gene: TRBJ1-5
D gene: -
clone size: -
V gene: TRBV10-3

CDR3 protein: CSAIHTPNYGYTF
CDR3 DNA: TGCAGTGCTATTCATACTCCGAACTATGGCTACACCTTC
J gene: TRBJ1-2
D gene: -
clone size: many
V gene: TRBV20-1

CDR3 protein: CSASKFALEETQYF
CDR3 DNA: TGCAGTGCTAGTAAATTTGCCTTGGAAGAGACCCAGTACTTC
J gene: TRBJ2-5
D gene: -
clone size: -
V gene: TRBV20-1

CDR3 protein: CSARGTSGAQETQYF
CDR3 DNA: TGCAGTGCTAGGGGGACTAGCGGGGCCCAAGAGACCCAGTACTTC
J gene: TRBJ2-5
D gene: TRBD2
clone size: -
V gene: TRBV20-1

CDR3 protein: CSALRGLAPYEQYF
CDR3 DNA: TGCAGTGCCCTTAGGGGCCTCGCCCCCTACGAGCAGTACTTC
J gene: TRBJ2-7
D gene: -
clone size: few
V gene: TRBV20-1

CDR3 protein: CASRRGAQQDTQYF
CDR3 DNA: TGTGCCAGCAGGAGGGGGGCCCAGCAGGATACGCAGTATTTT
J gene: TRBJ2-3
D gene: -
clone size: -
V gene: TRBV6-1

CDR3 protein: CASSSRSGTSSSYEQYF
CDR3 DNA: TGTGCCAGCAGCTCGCGCTCCGGGACTTCATCCTCCTACGAGCAGTACTTC
J gene: TRBJ2-7
D gene: -
clone size: few
V gene: TRBV7-8

CDR3 protein: CASTLRASGSYEQYF
CDR3 DNA: TGTGCCAGCACTTTAAGGGCTAGCGGGAGCTACGAGCAGTACTTC
J gene: TRBJ2-7
D gene: TRBD2
clone size: few
V gene: TRBV6-2/TRBV6-3

CDR3 protein: CASSDGQGPTETQYF
CDR3 DNA: TGCGCCAGCAGCGACGGACAGGGGCCTACGGAGACCCAGTACTTC
J gene: TRBJ2-5
D gene: TRBD1
clone size: -
V gene: TRBV5-1

CDR3 protein: CSASGGVEKLFF
CDR3 DNA: TGCAGTGCTAGTGGGGGGGTTGAAAAACTGTTTTTT
J gene: TRBJ1-4
D gene: -
clone size: few
V gene: TRBV20-1

CDR3 protein: CASSQDIRNNYGYTF
CDR3 DNA: TGCGCCAGCAGCCAAGATATCAGGAATAACTATGGCTACACCTTC
J gene: TRBJ1-2
D gene: -
clone size: -
V gene: TRBV4-3

CDR3 protein: CASSLVTGAVSPLHF
CDR3 DNA: TGTGCCAGCAGCTTAGTGACAGGGGCGGTATCACCCCTCCACTTT
J gene: TRBJ1-6
D gene: TRBD1
clone size: -
V gene: TRBV11-2

CDR3 protein: CASSHGLAGRVTYNEQFF
CDR3 DNA: TGTGCCAGCAGCCACGGACTAGCGGGGAGAGTAACCTACAATGAGCAGTTCTTC
J gene: TRBJ2-1
D gene: TRBD2
clone size: few
V gene: TRBV3-1

CDR3 protein: CSAYLQGSTSPLHF
CDR3 DNA: TGCAGTGCTTACCTACAGGGTTCGACTTCACCCCTCCACTTT
J gene: TRBJ1-6
D gene: -
clone size: many
V gene: TRBV20-1

CDR3 protein: CASSHQSWYEQYF
CDR3 DNA: TGTGCCAGCAGCCACCAGAGTTGGTACGAGCAGTACTTC
J gene: TRBJ2-7
D gene: -
clone size: few
V gene: TRBV6-1

CDR3 protein: CASSQGAETEAFF
CDR3 DNA: TGTGCCAGCAGCCAGGGGGCAGAGACTGAAGCTTTCTTT
J gene: TRBJ1-1
D gene: -
clone size: few
V gene: TRBV3-1

CDR3 protein: CSVGQVQGTYEQYF
CDR3 DNA: TGCAGCGTTGGGCAGGTTCAGGGAACCTACGAGCAGTACTTC
J gene: TRBJ2-7
D gene: -
clone size: many
V gene: TRBV29-1

CDR3 protein: CSARDLGSLAKNIQYF
CDR3 DNA: TGCAGTGCTAGAGACCTAGGGAGTCTAGCCAAAAACATTCAGTACTTC
J gene: TRBJ2-4
D gene: -
clone size: few
V gene: TRBV20-1

CDR3 protein: CASSPPGAFTEAFF
CDR3 DNA: TGTGCCAGCAGTCCCCCGGGGGCGTTCACTGAAGCTTTCTTT
J gene: TRBJ1-1
D gene: -
clone size: -
V gene: TRBV6-1

CDR3 protein: CASSFARTGELFF
CDR3 DNA: TGTGCCAGCAGTTTTGCAAGGACCGGGGAGCTGTTTTTT
J gene: TRBJ2-2
D gene: -
clone size: -
V gene: TRBV12-3/TRBV12-4

CDR3 protein: CAISESLDRGTDTQYF
CDR3 DNA: TGTGCCATCAGTGAGTCGCTGGACAGAGGCACAGATACGCAGTATTTT
J gene: TRBJ2-3
D gene: -
clone size: -
V gene: TRBV10-3

CDR3 protein: CAWRGETQYF
CDR3 DNA: TGTGCCTGGAGAGGGGAGACCCAGTACTTC
J gene: TRBJ2-5
D gene: -
clone size: -
V gene: TRBV30

CDR3 protein: CSVRHVAPNPYGYTF
CDR3 DNA: TGCAGCGTCCGCCACGTGGCGCCGAACCCCTATGGCTACACCTTC
J gene: TRBJ1-2
D gene: -
clone size: many
V gene: TRBV29-1